The rows below give T cell receptor beta chains drawn from one sample of a study of blood T cell repertoires in COVID-19. Clones were sequenced by immunoSEQ multiplex PCR, and TCRdb holds only the in-frame ones, with some missing. Altogether about 210,000 clones are present, about nine tenths being singletons, with the ten largest covering roughly 0.7%. The sequencing input was peripheral blood. The receptors shown here come from a middle-aged man with acute or convalescent COVID-19. CDR3s include the opening cysteine and the closing phenylalanine or tryptophan. Fields, in order: D gene, J gene, clone size, V gene, CDR3 protein, CDR3 DNA. A D gene is named only where the DNA matches it firmly. Expanded clones get a size class; other rows say once, few or many, or leave the size out.

d_call: TRBD2; j_call: TRBJ2-1; clone_size: NA; v_call: TRBV29-1; cdr3_aa: CTIGLAGPNEQFF; cdr3_nt: TGCACCATCGGACTAGCGGGGCCCAATGAGCAGTTCTTC
d_call: TRBD1; j_call: TRBJ2-5; clone_size: NA; v_call: TRBV3-1/TRBV3-2; cdr3_aa: CASSDRGLEETQYF; cdr3_nt: TGTGCCAGCAGCGACAGGGGATTGGAAGAGACCCAGTACTTC
d_call: NA; j_call: TRBJ2-6; clone_size: NA; v_call: TRBV28; cdr3_aa: CASSLPEGGGSGANVLTF; cdr3_nt: TGTGCCAGCAGTTTACCCGAGGGAGGGGGCTCTGGGGCCAACGTCCTGACTTTC
d_call: NA; j_call: TRBJ2-6; clone_size: once; v_call: TRBV27; cdr3_aa: CASCGGGANVLTF; cdr3_nt: TGTGCCAGCTGCGGAGGTGGGGCCAACGTCCTGACTTTC
d_call: NA; j_call: TRBJ2-3; clone_size: NA; v_call: TRBV11-3; cdr3_aa: CASSLGEIQYF; cdr3_nt: TGTGCCAGCAGCTTGGGCGAAATTCAGTATTTT
d_call: NA; j_call: TRBJ2-7; clone_size: NA; v_call: TRBV7-9; cdr3_aa: CASSFSYEQYF; cdr3_nt: TGTGCCAGCAGCTTCTCTTACGAGCAGTACTTC
d_call: TRBD1; j_call: TRBJ1-1; clone_size: few; v_call: TRBV3-1/TRBV3-2; cdr3_aa: CASSQRTGAEAFF; cdr3_nt: TGTGCCAGCAGCCAAAGGACAGGGGCTGAAGCTTTCTTT
d_call: NA; j_call: TRBJ1-1; clone_size: NA; v_call: TRBV5-1; cdr3_aa: CASRGRGFTEAFF; cdr3_nt: TGCGCCAGCAGGGGGCGGGGATTCACTGAAGCTTTCTTT
d_call: TRBD2; j_call: TRBJ2-5; clone_size: NA; v_call: TRBV3-1/TRBV3-2; cdr3_aa: CASSQGFLAGAQETQYF; cdr3_nt: TGTGCCAGCAGCCAAGGATTCTTAGCGGGGGCCCAAGAGACCCAGTACTTC
d_call: NA; j_call: TRBJ1-4; clone_size: NA; v_call: TRBV14; cdr3_aa: CASMFGRQQTGSEKLFF; cdr3_nt: TGTGCCAGCATGTTCGGCCGGCAACAAACCGGGAGTGAAAAACTGTTTTTT
d_call: TRBD1; j_call: TRBJ2-6; clone_size: NA; v_call: TRBV2; cdr3_aa: CASRDRTGQGANVLTF; cdr3_nt: TGTGCCAGCAGAGACCGGACAGGGCAAGGGGCCAACGTCCTGACTTTC
d_call: TRBD1; j_call: TRBJ2-5; clone_size: NA; v_call: TRBV5-1; cdr3_aa: CASSLEGANRETQYF; cdr3_nt: TGCGCCAGCAGCCTCGAGGGGGCGAACCGAGAGACCCAGTACTTC
d_call: TRBD1; j_call: TRBJ2-2; clone_size: NA; v_call: TRBV7-9; cdr3_aa: CASSSWTGAGGELFF; cdr3_nt: TGTGCCAGCAGCTCCTGGACAGGGGCTGGCGGGGAGCTGTTTTTT
d_call: TRBD1; j_call: TRBJ1-1; clone_size: NA; v_call: TRBV4-1; cdr3_aa: CASSQADRGPTTEAFF; cdr3_nt: TGCGCCAGCAGCCAAGCGGACAGGGGGCCGACCACTGAAGCTTTCTTT
d_call: NA; j_call: TRBJ2-7; clone_size: NA; v_call: TRBV12-3/TRBV12-4; cdr3_aa: CASSLPFTDEQYF; cdr3_nt: TGTGCCAGCAGTTTACCCTTTACGGACGAGCAGTACTTC
d_call: NA; j_call: TRBJ2-5; clone_size: NA; v_call: TRBV7-2; cdr3_aa: CASRLNPPGEETQYF; cdr3_nt: TGTGCCAGCAGATTAAACCCCCCGGGAGAAGAGACCCAGTACTTC
d_call: TRBD1; j_call: TRBJ1-1; clone_size: NA; v_call: TRBV19; cdr3_aa: CASSATGGPGLEAFF; cdr3_nt: TGTGCCAGTAGTGCGACAGGGGGTCCAGGCCTTGAAGCTTTCTTT
d_call: TRBD1; j_call: TRBJ2-3; clone_size: NA; v_call: TRBV11-3; cdr3_aa: CASSLGGQGTADTQYF; cdr3_nt: TGTGCCAGCAGCTTAGGGGGACAGGGAACGGCAGATACGCAGTATTTT
d_call: NA; j_call: TRBJ1-2; clone_size: NA; v_call: TRBV4-1; cdr3_aa: CASSQDRGFSYGYTF; cdr3_nt: TGCGCCAGCAGCCAAGACAGGGGTTTTAGCTATGGCTACACCTTC
d_call: TRBD2; j_call: TRBJ2-5; clone_size: NA; v_call: TRBV10-1; cdr3_aa: CASSWRGETQYF; cdr3_nt: TGCGCCAGCAGTTGGCGGGGGGAGACCCAGTACTTC
d_call: TRBD1; j_call: TRBJ2-7; clone_size: NA; v_call: TRBV3-1/TRBV3-2; cdr3_aa: CASSPSAGGYYEQYF; cdr3_nt: TGTGCCAGCAGCCCCTCCGCAGGGGGCTACTACGAGCAGTACTTC
d_call: TRBD2; j_call: TRBJ2-3; clone_size: NA; v_call: TRBV30; cdr3_aa: CAWTFLAGGTDTQYF; cdr3_nt: TGTGCCTGGACCTTCTTAGCGGGGGGCACAGATACGCAGTATTTT
d_call: NA; j_call: TRBJ2-3; clone_size: NA; v_call: TRBV25-1; cdr3_aa: CASSERGTDTQYF; cdr3_nt: TGTGCCAGCAGTGAACGGGGCACAGATACGCAGTATTTT
d_call: TRBD2; j_call: TRBJ2-7; clone_size: NA; v_call: TRBV3-1/TRBV3-2; cdr3_aa: CASSLKSLAGYEQYF; cdr3_nt: TGTGCCAGCAGCCTCAAGTCGCTAGCGGGATATGAGCAGTACTTC
d_call: NA; j_call: TRBJ2-5; clone_size: NA; v_call: TRBV18; cdr3_aa: CASSPSHSQGRETQYF; cdr3_nt: TGTGCCAGCTCACCATCTCACTCCCAGGGTAGGGAGACCCAGTACTTC
d_call: TRBD2; j_call: TRBJ2-7; clone_size: NA; v_call: TRBV7-2; cdr3_aa: CASSSAGAYEQYF; cdr3_nt: TGTGCCAGCAGCTCAGCGGGAGCCTACGAGCAGTACTTC
d_call: NA; j_call: TRBJ1-1; clone_size: few; v_call: TRBV7-8; cdr3_aa: CASSPGTPGGTEAFF; cdr3_nt: TGTGCCAGCAGCCCCGGGACTCCAGGCGGAACTGAAGCTTTCTTT
d_call: NA; j_call: TRBJ1-1; clone_size: NA; v_call: TRBV7-3; cdr3_aa: CASSLSGGTGNTEAFF; cdr3_nt: TGTGCCAGCAGCTTAAGCGGCGGAACGGGGAACACTGAAGCTTTCTTT
d_call: TRBD1; j_call: TRBJ1-5; clone_size: NA; v_call: TRBV19; cdr3_aa: CASDDRGWASNQPQHF; cdr3_nt: TGTGCCAGTGACGACAGGGGCTGGGCAAGCAATCAGCCCCAGCATTTT
d_call: TRBD2; j_call: TRBJ2-7; clone_size: NA; v_call: TRBV14; cdr3_aa: CASSQGGGVSYEQYF; cdr3_nt: TGTGCCAGCAGCCAAGGCGGGGGGGTTTCCTACGAGCAGTACTTC
d_call: TRBD1; j_call: TRBJ2-7; clone_size: NA; v_call: TRBV19; cdr3_aa: CASSVGQGTYEQYF; cdr3_nt: TGTGCCAGTAGTGTGGGACAGGGGACCTACGAGCAGTACTTC
d_call: NA; j_call: TRBJ1-2; clone_size: NA; v_call: TRBV18; cdr3_aa: CASSPPGQANGYTF; cdr3_nt: TGTGCCAGCTCACCACCGGGACAAGCAAATGGCTACACCTTC
d_call: NA; j_call: TRBJ1-2; clone_size: NA; v_call: TRBV4-1; cdr3_aa: CASSQDELGTNGYTF; cdr3_nt: TGCGCCAGCAGCCAAGATGAACTTGGGACTAATGGCTACACCTTC
d_call: TRBD2; j_call: TRBJ2-1; clone_size: NA; v_call: TRBV24-1; cdr3_aa: CATSATAGLAGGTYFSYNEQFF; cdr3_nt: TGTGCCACCAGTGCCACCGCGGGGCTAGCGGGAGGGACTTACTTCTCCTACAATGAGCAGTTCTTC
d_call: NA; j_call: TRBJ1-5; clone_size: NA; v_call: TRBV2; cdr3_aa: CASRAAGDSNQPQHF; cdr3_nt: TGTGCCAGCAGGGCCGCCGGGGATAGCAATCAGCCCCAGCATTTT
d_call: TRBD1; j_call: TRBJ2-3; clone_size: NA; v_call: TRBV7-6; cdr3_aa: CASSLADRSVDTQYF; cdr3_nt: TGTGCCAGCAGCTTAGCGGACAGGTCGGTAGATACGCAGTATTTT
d_call: TRBD1; j_call: TRBJ2-5; clone_size: NA; v_call: TRBV7-2; cdr3_aa: CASSSFRGKETQYF; cdr3_nt: TGTGCCAGCAGCTCCTTCAGGGGGAAAGAGACCCAGTACTTC
d_call: TRBD2; j_call: TRBJ2-7; clone_size: NA; v_call: TRBV27; cdr3_aa: CASSWGLADFYEQYF; cdr3_nt: TGTGCCAGCAGTTGGGGACTAGCGGACTTCTACGAGCAGTACTTC
d_call: TRBD1; j_call: TRBJ1-2; clone_size: NA; v_call: TRBV6-5; cdr3_aa: CASSPRDRGIGGYTF; cdr3_nt: TGTGCCAGCAGTCCCCGGGACAGGGGGATTGGGGGCTACACCTTC
d_call: NA; j_call: TRBJ1-5; clone_size: NA; v_call: TRBV14; cdr3_aa: CASSPGLDQPQHF; cdr3_nt: TGTGCCAGCAGCCCAGGGTTAGATCAGCCCCAGCATTTT
d_call: TRBD2; j_call: TRBJ2-4; clone_size: NA; v_call: TRBV4-2; cdr3_aa: CASSQEASGGAIAKNIQYF; cdr3_nt: TGTGCCAGCAGCCAAGAAGCCAGCGGGGGGGCCATAGCCAAAAACATTCAGTACTTC
d_call: TRBD1; j_call: TRBJ2-5; clone_size: NA; v_call: TRBV5-1; cdr3_aa: CASSLLQGSGEKETQYF; cdr3_nt: TGCGCCAGCAGCTTACTACAGGGGTCCGGGGAGAAAGAGACCCAGTACTTC
d_call: NA; j_call: TRBJ2-2; clone_size: NA; v_call: TRBV25-1; cdr3_aa: CATQGLSGGELFF; cdr3_nt: TGTGCCACCCAGGGACTTTCTGGCGGGGAGCTGTTTTTT
d_call: NA; j_call: TRBJ1-4; clone_size: NA; v_call: TRBV5-1; cdr3_aa: CASSARNLNEKLFF; cdr3_nt: TGCGCCAGCAGCGCTAGAAACCTTAATGAAAAACTGTTTTTT
d_call: NA; j_call: TRBJ1-2; clone_size: NA; v_call: TRBV6-5; cdr3_aa: CASTSGGDLDGYTF; cdr3_nt: TGTGCCAGCACCTCTGGAGGCGATTTGGATGGCTACACCTTC
d_call: TRBD1; j_call: TRBJ2-5; clone_size: NA; v_call: TRBV5-1; cdr3_aa: CASSWGTGGVETQYF; cdr3_nt: TGCGCCAGCAGCTGGGGGACAGGGGGAGTAGAGACCCAGTACTTC
d_call: NA; j_call: TRBJ2-7; clone_size: NA; v_call: TRBV6-1; cdr3_aa: CASSGVRTALSYEQYF; cdr3_nt: TGTGCCAGCAGTGGCGTCCGGACAGCGCTCTCCTACGAGCAGTACTTC
d_call: TRBD1; j_call: TRBJ2-7; clone_size: NA; v_call: TRBV18; cdr3_aa: CASSRDRSSEQYF; cdr3_nt: TGTGCCAGCTCGCGGGACAGGTCCTCTGAGCAGTACTTC